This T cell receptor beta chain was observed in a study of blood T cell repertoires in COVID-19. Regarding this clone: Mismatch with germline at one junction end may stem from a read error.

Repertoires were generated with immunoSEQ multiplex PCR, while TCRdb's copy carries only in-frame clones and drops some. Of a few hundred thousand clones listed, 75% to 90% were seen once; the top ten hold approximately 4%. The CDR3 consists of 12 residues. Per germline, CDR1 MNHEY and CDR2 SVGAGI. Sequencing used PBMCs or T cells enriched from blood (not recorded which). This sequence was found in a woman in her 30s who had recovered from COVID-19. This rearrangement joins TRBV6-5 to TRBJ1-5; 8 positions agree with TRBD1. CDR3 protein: CASDRGKQPQHF. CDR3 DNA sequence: TGTGCCAGTGACAGGGGCAAGCAGCCCCAGCATTTT.